This T cell receptor (beta chain) emerged from a study of blood T cells in healthy people across ages. The table lists this clonotype with many counts. Alongside a J-beta primer mix, a sample-barcoded 5' primer served in a second PCR lasting roughly 7 to 11 cycles. One entry per CDR3 protein, called by TCRdb with MiXCR from the 5' RACE reads. Of 800,000 to 950,000 distinct CDR3 sequences listed, 25% to 30% are singletons. The CDR3 has 19 residues. V was clipped by 5 bases and J by 3 bases; unmatched bases: 20. From germline, CDR1 is SGHDN and CDR2 FVKESK. Separately, the same data were catalogued under a study of T cells of mothers and their children.

Sequencing used blood. The chain uses TRBV14 and TRBJ2-7; 9 bases align to TRBD1. This TCR was sampled from a woman aged 35 to 49 in good health. CDR3 sequence reads: CASSGEFRFGGQGNYEQYF. The CDR3 bases are TGTGCCAGCAGCGGAGAATTTAGGTTCGGGGGACAGGGTAACTACGAGCAGTACTTC.